One sample yielded the 10 T cell receptor beta chains listed below, sequenced in a study of cytomegalovirus exposure and HLA in healthy donors. Primers for the PCR totalled 60 Vbeta and 13 Jbeta. Sequencing used immunoSEQ multiplex PCR; TCRdb keeps in-frame clones, though not all of them. Here the sample spans about 150,000 clones, about three quarters being singletons. Sequencing was performed on PBMCs. The receptor set was obtained from a man between 18 and 35 years old in good health and CMV-seronegative.

The V call is TRBV5-6, the J call TRBJ2-4, with TRBD2 matching 14 bases. V shed 1 base, J shed 1 base, and the junction held 7 bases outside the gene matches. The CDR3 contains 19 residues. CDR1 SGHDT and CDR2 YYEEEE come from the germline V gene. CDR3 region: CASSLIPGLAGVAKNIQYF. For the CDR3, the DNA is TGTGCCAGCAGCTTGATCCCGGGACTAGCGGGAGTGGCCAAAAACATTCAGTACTTC.

The chain combines TRBV28 with TRBJ2-7; TRBD2 agrees at 8 bases. The CDR3 contains 16 residues. The trim removed 0 bases at V and 4 bases at J, leaving 8 bases unmatched. Germline V gene data show CDR1 as MDHEN and CDR2 as SYDVKM. The CDR3 coding sequence is TGTGCCAGCAGTTTATGGTCCGCGGGAGGCGTATACGAGCAGTACTTC. It specifies CASSLWSAGGVYEQYF.

The chain links TRBV19 to TRBJ2-7; D might be TRBD1 (6 bases). Germline CDR1 reads LNHDA; CDR2 reads SQIVND (reference sequence). Trimming cost V 2 bases and J 5 bases, with 19 bases left between them. The CDR3 is made up of 16 amino acids. The CDR3 reads CASSITVGRGIHEQYF. CDR3 bases: TGTGCCAGTAGTATAACGGTAGGCAGGGGCATCCACGAGCAGTACTTC.

J is TRBJ2-7 and V is TRBV5-5; 7 bases align to TRBD2. CDR3 length: 14 residues. V lost 3 bases, J lost 2 bases, and 5 bases stayed unmatched. Germline V gives CDR1 SGHKS, CDR2 YYEKEE (reference sequence). CDR3 in amino acids: CASSSPGLPYEQYF. In nucleotides, the CDR3 is TGTGCCAGCAGCTCGCCGGGACTACCCTACGAGCAGTACTTC. The whole variable domain, filled in from reference TRBV5-5 and TRBJ2-7, reads DAGVTQSPTHLIKTRGQQVTLRCSPISGHKSVSWYQQVLGQGPQFIFQYYEKEERGRGNFPDRFSARQFPNYSSELNVNALLLGDSALYLCASSSPGLPYEQYFGPGTRLTVT.

This clone has more than one count but fewer than ten. The chain links TRBV2 to TRBJ2-3, with D maybe TRBD1 (6 bases). Trimming cost V 7 bases and J 1 base, with 12 bases left between them. The CDR3 has 14 amino acids. Germline lookup yields CDR1 SNHLY and CDR2 FYNNEI. CDR3 bases: TGTGCCAGCAAGAGGCCAGGGGGCACAGATACGCAGTATTTT. Its protein product is CASKRPGGTDTQYF.

This clone showed up just a few times. The chain recombines TRBV6-1 with TRBJ1-1, with D possibly matching TRBD1 (6 bases). The CDR3 sequence is 14 residues long. Deletions cut 4 bases from V and 5 bases from J, with 14 bases between. CDR1 MNHNS and CDR2 SASEGT come from the germline V gene. In DNA, the CDR3 is TGTGCCAGCAGTGTCCGTGGTGGGACAACTGAAGCTTTCTTT. Translation gives CASSVRGGTTEAFF.

The rearrangement links TRBV10-3 to TRBJ1-2, with D possibly being TRBD1 (6 bases). This CDR3 region has 15 residues. Germline loops: CDR1 ENHRY, CDR2 SYGVKD. V lost 6 bases and J 1 base, leaving 15 bases between the germline ends. The CDR3 protein is CAISSTGVVNYGYTF. The CDR3 coding sequence is TGTGCCATCAGCTCGACAGGAGTCGTTAACTATGGCTACACCTTC.

The rearrangement links TRBV9 to TRBJ2-3; TRBD1 aligns across 7 bases. Germline V gene sequence: CDR1 SGDLS, CDR2 YYNGEE. The V and J ends lost 4 bases and 0 bases, in that order; junction bases with no gene match: 11. The CDR3 totals 17 residues. The CDR3 DNA follows: TGTGCCAGCAGCAACGGGGACAGACGAATTAGCACAGATACGCAGTATTTT. Encoded protein: CASSNGDRRISTDTQYF. Together with reference TRBV9 and TRBJ2-3, the CDR3 gives the full variable domain: DSGVTQTPKHLITATGQRVTLRCSPRSGDLSVYWYQQSLDQGLQFLIQYYNGEERAKGNILERFSAQQFPDLHSELNLSSLELGDSALYFCASSNGDRRISTDTQYFGPGTRLTVL.

Points on this clone: A read error may produce the germline difference seen at one junction end. This sample also contains other DNA sequences that code for the same CDR3. The gene calls are TRBV6-6 and TRBJ2-1; D unclear. The length of the CDR3 is 15 residues. CDR1 MNHNY and CDR2 SVGAGI come from the germline V gene (reference sequence). The chain's CDR3 is CASSRGPFSYNEQFF. DNA for the CDR3: TGTGCCAGCAGCCGAGGTCCATTCTCTTACAACGAGCAGTTCTTC.

The V gene is TRBV6-6, the J gene TRBJ2-7; TRBD2 matches 10 bases. Unmatched junction bases numbered 4, after V lost 4 bases and J lost 1 base. Germline CDR1 reads MNHNY; CDR2 reads SVGAGI (reference sequence). The CDR3 consists of 15 residues. In DNA form, the CDR3 reads TGTGCCAGCAGTTCCGCTAGCGGGAGTTCCTACGAGCAGTACTTC. Translated: CASSSASGSSYEQYF.